Below are 9 T cell receptor beta chains sequenced from a single sample in a study of T cell responses to AZD1222 COVID-19 vaccine. Some clones are missing from TCRdb's copy, which holds only in-frame ones; the method was immunoSEQ multiplex PCR. The profile shows about 140,000 clones, approximately 88% of them singletons. Sequences were derived from peripheral blood, sampled on day 0 of AZD1222 vaccination. Every receptor here comes from an adult in good health.

The chain joins TRBV7-2 to TRBJ2-5; no clear D gene. CDR1 SGHTA and CDR2 FQGNSA come from the germline V gene. CDR3 size: 12 residues. Trimming removed 4 bases from V and 7 bases from J, with 10 bases in between. CDR3 DNA sequence: TGTGCCAGCAGCTACCCGGCAGGGACCCAGTACTTC. It codes for CASSYPAGTQYF.

The table lists this clone with a few counts. J is TRBJ2-2 and V is TRBV19; a weak D match, TRBD2 (7 bases). This CDR3 has 15 amino acids. The V end was cut by 4 bases, the J end by 6 bases, with 15 bases between. Germline CDR1 reads LNHDA; CDR2 reads SQIVND (reference sequence). The CDR3, as DNA: TGTGCCAGTAGTACCTCCGGGGGGCCTTCCGGGGAGCTGTTTTTT. Protein: CASSTSGGPSGELFF. The complete variable domain, with remaining parts taken from reference TRBV19 and TRBJ2-2, reads DGGITQSPKYLFRKEGQNVTLSCEQNLNHDAMYWYRQDPGQGLRLIYYSQIVNDFQKGDIAEGYSVSREKKESFPLTVTSAQKNPTAFYLCASSTSGGPSGELFFGEGSRLTVL.

The chain employs TRBV28 and TRBJ2-1; 13 positions agree with TRBD2. The germline CDR1 and CDR2 sequences are MDHEN and SYDVKM. The CDR3 is made up of 15 amino acids. V lost 8 bases to trimming and J lost 7 bases; unmatched junction nucleotides: 8. The CDR3 here is CASGERTSGRNEQFF. The CDR3 DNA follows: TGTGCCAGCGGAGAAAGGACTAGCGGGAGAAATGAGCAGTTCTTC.

The chain recombines TRBV7-8 with TRBJ2-3; D tentatively fits TRBD1 or TRBD2 (6 bases each). The CDR3 is made up of 16 amino acids. With 5 bases removed from V and 1 base from J, the gap between germline ends came to 16 bases. The germline V gene encodes CDR1 SGHVS and CDR2 FQNEAQ. CDR3 sequence: CASSPGGGYGTDTQYF. As DNA, the CDR3 is TGTGCCAGCAGCCCCGGGGGCGGGTACGGCACAGATACGCAGTATTTT.

The rearrangement uses TRBV5-8 and TRBJ2-2; the D gene is possibly TRBD2 (7 bases). The germline V gene encodes CDR1 SGHTS and CDR2 YDEGEE. V gave up 4 bases and J gave up 2 bases, with 18 bases separating them. The length of the CDR3 is 17 residues. The CDR3 loop is CASSRRVAGANTGELFF. Here the CDR3 DNA reads TGTGCCAGCAGCCGGCGGGTGGCGGGGGCCAACACCGGGGAGCTGTTTTTT.

Only a few counts were recorded for this clone. The chain links TRBV4-1 to TRBJ1-2; D may be TRBD1 (5 bases). Germline CDR1 reads MGHRA; CDR2 reads YSYEKL. CDR3 length: 17 amino acids. V was clipped by 0 bases and J by 4 bases, with 18 bases between them. DNA for the CDR3: TGCGCCAGCAGCCAAGATCGCGTCCTCGGACACCCCTATGGCTACACCTTC. Amino acids: CASSQDRVLGHPYGYTF.

This clone was seen just once. This chain joins TRBV10-1 and TRBJ1-2; TRBD1 agrees at 7 bases. Trimming took 6 bases from V and 5 from J; bases not matched to a gene: 9. CDR3 length equals 14 residues. Germline CDR1 and CDR2: WNHNN and SYGVQD (reference sequence). The CDR3 DNA reads TGCGCCAGCAGAAGACAGGGCCTCCCTTATGGCTACACCTTC. It translates to CASRRQGLPYGYTF.

This clone showed up just once. The chain is built from TRBV7-9 and TRBJ2-1, with D unclear. CDR3 length: 14 amino acids. The germline V and J ends were trimmed by 7 bases and 2 bases, with 12 bases remaining between them. Germline assignment: CDR1 SEHNR and CDR2 FQNEAQ (reference sequence). This CDR3 reads CASTELRTYNEQFF. The CDR3 DNA reads as TGTGCCAGCACCGAATTGCGGACCTACAATGAGCAGTTCTTC.

The chain is built from TRBV11-2 and TRBJ1-2, with no clear D. Germline loops: CDR1 SGHAT, CDR2 FQNNGV. The CDR3 extends over 14 amino acids. Trimming stripped 4 bases from V and 6 bases from J, with 15 bases between. The CDR3 loop is CASSSPGYQNGYTF. CDR3 coding DNA: TGTGCCAGCAGCTCTCCGGGGTATCAAAATGGCTACACCTTC.